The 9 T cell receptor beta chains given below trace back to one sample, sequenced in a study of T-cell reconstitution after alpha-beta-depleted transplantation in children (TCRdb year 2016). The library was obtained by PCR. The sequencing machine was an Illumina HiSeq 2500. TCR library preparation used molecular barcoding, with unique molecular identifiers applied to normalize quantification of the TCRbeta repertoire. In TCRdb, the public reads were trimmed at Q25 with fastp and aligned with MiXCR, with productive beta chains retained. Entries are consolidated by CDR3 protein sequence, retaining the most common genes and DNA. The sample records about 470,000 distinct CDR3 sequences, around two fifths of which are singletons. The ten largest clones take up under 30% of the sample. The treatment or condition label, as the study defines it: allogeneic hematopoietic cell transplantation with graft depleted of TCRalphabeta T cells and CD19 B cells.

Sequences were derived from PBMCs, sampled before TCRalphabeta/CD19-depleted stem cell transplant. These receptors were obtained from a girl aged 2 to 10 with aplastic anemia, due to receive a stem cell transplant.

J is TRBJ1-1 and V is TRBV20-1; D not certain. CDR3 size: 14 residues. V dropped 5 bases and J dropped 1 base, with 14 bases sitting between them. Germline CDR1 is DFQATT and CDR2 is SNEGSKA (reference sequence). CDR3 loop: CSALRDGPNTEAFF. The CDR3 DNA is TGCAGTGCTCTTAGAGATGGCCCGAACACTGAAGCTTTCTTT.

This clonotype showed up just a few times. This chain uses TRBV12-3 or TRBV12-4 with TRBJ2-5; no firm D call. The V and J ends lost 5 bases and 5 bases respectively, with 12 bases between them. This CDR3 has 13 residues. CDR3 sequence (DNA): TGTGCCAGCAGTCGGGCTTTTGGGGAGACCCAGTACTTC. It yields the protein CASSRAFGETQYF.

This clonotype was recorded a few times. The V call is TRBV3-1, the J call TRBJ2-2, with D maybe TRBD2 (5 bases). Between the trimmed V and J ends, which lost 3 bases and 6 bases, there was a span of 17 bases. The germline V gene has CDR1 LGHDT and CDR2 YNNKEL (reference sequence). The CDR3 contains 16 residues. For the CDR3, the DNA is TGTGCCAGCAGCCAGGTCTGGACCAATAGCGCCGGGGAGCTGTTTTTT. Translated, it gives CASSQVWTNSAGELFF. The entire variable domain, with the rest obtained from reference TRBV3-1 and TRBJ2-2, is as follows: DTAVSQTPKYLVTQMGNDKSIKCEQNLGHDTMYWYKQDSKKFLKIMFSYNNKELIINETVPNRFSPKSPDKAHLNLHINSLELGDSAVYFCASSQVWTNSAGELFFGEGSRLTVL.

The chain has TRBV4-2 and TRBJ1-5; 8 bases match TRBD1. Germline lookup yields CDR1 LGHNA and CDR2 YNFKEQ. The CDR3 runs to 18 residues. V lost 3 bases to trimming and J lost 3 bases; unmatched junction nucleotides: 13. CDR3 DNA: TGTGCCAGCAGCCAGAATCGGGCAGGGGGCGCAGACAATCAGCCCCAGCATTTT. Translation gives CASSQNRAGGADNQPQHF.

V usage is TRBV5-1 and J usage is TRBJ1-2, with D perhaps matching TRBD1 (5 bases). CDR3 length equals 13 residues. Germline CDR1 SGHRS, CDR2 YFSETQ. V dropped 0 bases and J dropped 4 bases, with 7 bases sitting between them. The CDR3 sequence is CASSLAGSYGYTF. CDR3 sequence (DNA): TGCGCCAGCAGCTTGGCAGGGAGCTATGGCTACACCTTC.

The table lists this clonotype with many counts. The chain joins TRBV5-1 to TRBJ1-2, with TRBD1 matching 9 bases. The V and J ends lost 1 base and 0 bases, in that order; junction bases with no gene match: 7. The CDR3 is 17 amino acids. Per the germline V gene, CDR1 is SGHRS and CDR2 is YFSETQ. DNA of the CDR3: TGCGCCAGCAGCTTGCGAGCGACAGGGGGAACTAACTATGGCTACACCTTC. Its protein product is CASSLRATGGTNYGYTF.

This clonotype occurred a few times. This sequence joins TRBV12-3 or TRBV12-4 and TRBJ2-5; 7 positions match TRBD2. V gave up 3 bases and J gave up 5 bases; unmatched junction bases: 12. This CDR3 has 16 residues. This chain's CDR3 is CASSFGQLTSSETQYF. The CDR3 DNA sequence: TGTGCCAGCAGTTTCGGGCAATTGACTAGCTCGGAGACCCAGTACTTC.

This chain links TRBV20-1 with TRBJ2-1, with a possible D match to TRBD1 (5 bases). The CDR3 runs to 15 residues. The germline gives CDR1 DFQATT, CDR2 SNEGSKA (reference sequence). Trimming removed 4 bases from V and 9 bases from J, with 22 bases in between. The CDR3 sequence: CSAKRPGQVGVEQFF. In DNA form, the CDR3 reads TGCAGTGCTAAGCGCCCCGGCCAGGTAGGGGTTGAGCAGTTCTTC.

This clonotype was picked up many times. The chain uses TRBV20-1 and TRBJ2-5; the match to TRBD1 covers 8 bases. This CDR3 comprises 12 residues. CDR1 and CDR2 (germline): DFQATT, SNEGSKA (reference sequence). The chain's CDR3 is CSGQTGGETQYF. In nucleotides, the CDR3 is TGCAGCGGCCAAACAGGGGGAGAGACCCAGTACTTC.